Listed below are T cell receptor beta chains from one sample, sequenced in a study of graft-versus-host responses after intestinal transplantation. Their specific antigens are unknown. TCRdb keeps only in-frame clones here, not all; method: immunoSEQ multiplex PCR. The sample includes tens of thousands of clones, 75% to 90% of them seen just once. Here the sequenced sample was unstimulated CD8+ T cells sorted from spleen or lymph node cells, taken before intestinal transplant. Source of these receptors: a human donor who received an intestinal transplant. CDR3s include the opening cysteine and the closing phenylalanine or tryptophan. Each record gives: V gene, J gene, clone size, D gene, CDR3 DNA, CDR3 protein. The D gene is left open where the match is weak. The listing skips clone size in some rows; elsewhere it reads once, few, many or a size class.

TRBV5-1	TRBJ1-6	-	-	TGCGCCAGCAGCTTCAGGGACGGCGATTCACCCCTCCACTTT	CASSFRDGDSPLHF
TRBV12-1	TRBJ2-1	-	-	TGTGCCAGCAGCCATGTTAGCGGGGGTGAGCAGTTCTTC	CASSHVSGGEQFF
TRBV27	TRBJ1-2	-	-	TGTGCCAGCACCCACGCGGAAGGGAGCGGCTACACCTTC	CASTHAEGSGYTF
TRBV7-9	TRBJ2-4	-	TRBD1	TGTGCCAGCAGCCCCCCACAGGGGAGAAACATTCAGTACTTC	CASSPPQGRNIQYF
TRBV19	TRBJ2-3	-	TRBD2	TGTGCCAGTAGTACTAGCGGGGGGGCAGATACGCAGTATTTT	CASSTSGGADTQYF
TRBV5-6	TRBJ2-7	-	-	TGTGCCAGCAGCTTGAGTTGGACGGAAAGCTCCTACGAGCAGTACTTC	CASSLSWTESSYEQYF
TRBV27	TRBJ2-3	-	TRBD2	TGCGCCTGTTGGGGAGGGGAGGGGACAGATACGCAGTATTTT	CACWGGEGTDTQYF
TRBV6-4	TRBJ2-1	-	TRBD2	TGTGCCAGCAGTGCCAGCGGGGGGGCCCACAATGAGCAGTTCTTC	CASSASGGAHNEQFF
TRBV6-5	TRBJ1-2	-	TRBD1	TGTGCCTGCTGTGGGACAGGGGGCTATGGCTACACCTTC	CACCGTGGYGYTF
TRBV7-9	TRBJ1-4	-	-	TGTGCCAGCAGCTTTAGAGTTGCAACTAATGAAAAACTGTTTTTT	CASSFRVATNEKLFF
TRBV5-4	TRBJ2-2	few	-	TGTGCCAGCAGCTTGGGGTCCGGGGAGCTGTTTTTT	CASSLGSGELFF
TRBV7-9	TRBJ2-1	-	TRBD2	TGTGCCAGCAGCTGGACTAGCGGGGGGCCAAGCTCCTACAATGAGCAGTTCTTC	CASSWTSGGPSSYNEQFF
TRBV27	TRBJ2-1	-	-	TGTGCCAGCAGTTTATCGAGGGGTGTGGAGCAGTTCTTC	CASSLSRGVEQFF
TRBV2	TRBJ2-3	once	TRBD2	TGTGCCAGCATCCCGGGACTAGGTAGCACAGATACGCAGTATTTT	CASIPGLGSTDTQYF
TRBV7-6	TRBJ2-1	-	TRBD2	TGTGCCAGCAGCTTAGGGACTAGCGGGAGCCCCAATGAGCAGTTCTTC	CASSLGTSGSPNEQFF
TRBV25-1	TRBJ2-5	-	-	TGTGCCAGCAGTGAATTTTCAGGGATAGAGACCCAGTACTTC	CASSEFSGIETQYF
TRBV15	TRBJ2-7	-	-	TGTGCCACCAGCAGAAACTGGGGTTACGAGCAGTACTTC	CATSRNWGYEQYF
TRBV19	TRBJ1-1	-	-	TGTGCCAGTAGTATAATCGTTAGGGGAAGAAACACTGAAGCTTTCTTT	CASSIIVRGRNTEAFF
TRBV27	TRBJ2-3	-	-	TGTGCCAGTCACAGTTTTCCACCGCGTCGGGGGCTCGGCACAGATACGCAGTATTTT	CASHSFPPRRGLGTDTQYF
TRBV19	TRBJ2-7	-	-	TGTGCCAGTAGTTATCCCGGTTCCCCCTACGAGCAGTACTTC	CASSYPGSPYEQYF
TRBV20-1	TRBJ2-7	-	-	TGCAGTGCTCTAACAGGCTACGAGCAGTACTTC	CSALTGYEQYF
TRBV19	TRBJ2-4	-	TRBD2	TGTGCCAGTAGTTCCACCACCCGGGGGACGGCAGCGGGAGTACGTAAAAACATTCAGTACTTC	CASSSTTRGTAAGVRKNIQYF
TRBV28	TRBJ1-6	-	-	TGTGCCAGCAGACAGGTCTCCTATAATTCACCCCTCCACTTT	CASRQVSYNSPLHF
TRBV13	TRBJ2-7	once	TRBD2	TGTGCCAGCAGCCCCTCAGCGGGAGGGACCTACGAGCAGTACTTC	CASSPSAGGTYEQYF
TRBV6-5	TRBJ2-5	-	TRBD2	TGTGCCAGCAGTTCCCTGAGCGGGGGGGATGTGACCCAGTACTTC	CASSSLSGGDVTQYF
TRBV10-3	TRBJ2-1	-	-	TGTGCCATCACCGTCTCTGCAGGGACGACAAACAATGAGCAGTTCTTC	CAITVSAGTTNNEQFF
TRBV5-1	TRBJ2-1	-	-	TGCGCCAGCAGCTGGGACAACTACAATGAGCAGTTCTTC	CASSWDNYNEQFF
TRBV10-3	TRBJ1-3	-	-	TGTGCCACCCGGAGGCGCGGCTCTGGAAACACCATATATTTT	CATRRRGSGNTIYF
TRBV7-6	TRBJ2-7	-	-	TGTGCCAGCAGCTTTGGTGAGGGGTACGAGCAGTACTTC	CASSFGEGYEQYF
TRBV7-6	TRBJ2-5	-	-	TGTGCCAGCAGCTTAGGGTCCTTTGGAGAGACCCAGTACTTC	CASSLGSFGETQYF
TRBV18	TRBJ2-2	-	TRBD1	TGTGCCGGCTCCATCGCAGGGACAGGGCCTTATACCGGGGAGCTGTTTTTT	CAGSIAGTGPYTGELFF